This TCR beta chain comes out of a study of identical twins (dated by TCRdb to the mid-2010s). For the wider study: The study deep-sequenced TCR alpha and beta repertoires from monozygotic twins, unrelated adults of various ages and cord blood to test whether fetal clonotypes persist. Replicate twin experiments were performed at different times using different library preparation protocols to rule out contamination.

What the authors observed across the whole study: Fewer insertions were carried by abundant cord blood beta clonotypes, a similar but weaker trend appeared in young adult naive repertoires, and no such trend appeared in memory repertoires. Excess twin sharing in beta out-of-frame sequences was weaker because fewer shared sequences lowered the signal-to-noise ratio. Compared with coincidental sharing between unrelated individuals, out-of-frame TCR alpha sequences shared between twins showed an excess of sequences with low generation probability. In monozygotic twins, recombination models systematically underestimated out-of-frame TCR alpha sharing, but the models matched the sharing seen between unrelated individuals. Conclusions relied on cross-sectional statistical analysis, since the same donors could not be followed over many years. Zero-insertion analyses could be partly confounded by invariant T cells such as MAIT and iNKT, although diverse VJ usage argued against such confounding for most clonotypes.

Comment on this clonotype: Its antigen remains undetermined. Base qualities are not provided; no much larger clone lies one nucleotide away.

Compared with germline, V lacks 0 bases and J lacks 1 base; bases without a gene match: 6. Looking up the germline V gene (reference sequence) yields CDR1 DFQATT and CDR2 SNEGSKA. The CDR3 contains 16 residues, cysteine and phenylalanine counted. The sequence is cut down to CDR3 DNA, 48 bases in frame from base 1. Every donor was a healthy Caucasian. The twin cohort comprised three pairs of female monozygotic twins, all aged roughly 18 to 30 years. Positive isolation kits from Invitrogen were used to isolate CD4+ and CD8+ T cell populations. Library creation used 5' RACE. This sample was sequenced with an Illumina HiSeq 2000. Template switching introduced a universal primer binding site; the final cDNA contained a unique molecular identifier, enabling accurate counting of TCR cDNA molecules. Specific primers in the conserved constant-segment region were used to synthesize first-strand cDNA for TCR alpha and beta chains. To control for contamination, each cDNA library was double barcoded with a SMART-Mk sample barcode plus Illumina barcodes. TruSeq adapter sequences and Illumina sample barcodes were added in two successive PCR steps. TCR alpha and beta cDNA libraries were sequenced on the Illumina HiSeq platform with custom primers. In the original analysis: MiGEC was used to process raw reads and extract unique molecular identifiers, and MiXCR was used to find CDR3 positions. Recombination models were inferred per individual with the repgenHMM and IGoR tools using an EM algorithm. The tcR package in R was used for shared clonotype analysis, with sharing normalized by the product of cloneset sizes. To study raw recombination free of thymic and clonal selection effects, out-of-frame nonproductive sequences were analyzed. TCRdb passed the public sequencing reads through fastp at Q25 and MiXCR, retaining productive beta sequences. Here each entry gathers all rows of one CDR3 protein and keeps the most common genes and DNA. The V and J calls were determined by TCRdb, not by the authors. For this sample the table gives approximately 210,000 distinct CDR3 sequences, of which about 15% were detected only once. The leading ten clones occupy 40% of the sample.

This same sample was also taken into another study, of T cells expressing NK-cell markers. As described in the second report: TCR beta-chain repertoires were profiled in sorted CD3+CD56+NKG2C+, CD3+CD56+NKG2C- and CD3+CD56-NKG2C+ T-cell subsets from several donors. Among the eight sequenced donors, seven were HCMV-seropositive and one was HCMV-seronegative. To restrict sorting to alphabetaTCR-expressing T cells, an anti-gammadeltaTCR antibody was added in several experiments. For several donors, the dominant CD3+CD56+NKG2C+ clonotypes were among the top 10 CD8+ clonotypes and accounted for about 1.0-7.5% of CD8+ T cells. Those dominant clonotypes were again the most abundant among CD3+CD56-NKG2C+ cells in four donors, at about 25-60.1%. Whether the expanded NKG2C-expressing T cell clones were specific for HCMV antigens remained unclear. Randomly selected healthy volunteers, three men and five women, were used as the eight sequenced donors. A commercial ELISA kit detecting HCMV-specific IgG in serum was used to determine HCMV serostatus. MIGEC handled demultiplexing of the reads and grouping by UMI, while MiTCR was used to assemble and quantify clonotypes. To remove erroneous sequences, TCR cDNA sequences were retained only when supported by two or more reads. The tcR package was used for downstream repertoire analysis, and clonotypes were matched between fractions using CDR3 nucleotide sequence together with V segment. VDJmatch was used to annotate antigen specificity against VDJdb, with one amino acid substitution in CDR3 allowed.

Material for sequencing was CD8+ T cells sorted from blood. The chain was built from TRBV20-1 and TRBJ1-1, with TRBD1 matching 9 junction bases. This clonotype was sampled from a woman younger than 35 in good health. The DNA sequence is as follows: TGCAGTGCTAGAGATCTTACAGGGGGCGAGAACACTGAAGCTTTCTTT. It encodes CSARDLTGGENTEAFF.